Listed here are 17 T cell receptor beta chains from one sample, sequenced in a study of blood T cell repertoires in COVID-19. Assay used: immunoSEQ multiplex PCR; TCRdb lists only in-frame clones, some missing. The sample shows about 200,000 clones, more than 75% of them seen only once. The sequencing input was PBMCs or T cells enriched from blood (not recorded which). These TCRs come from a man aged 35 to 55 with acute COVID-19.

The chain couples TRBV3-1 (or the pseudogene TRBV3-2) to TRBJ2-1; TRBD2 matches at 11 bases. Germline values: CDR1 LGHDT, CDR2 YNNKEL (reference sequence). The CDR3 runs 16 residues. Trimming at V came to 4 bases and at J to 5 bases, leaving 7 bases not matched to a gene. Here the CDR3 reads CASSLLAGGPHNEQFF. The DNA of the CDR3 is TGTGCCAGCAGCCTATTAGCGGGAGGGCCCCACAATGAGCAGTTCTTC.

The genes are TRBV30 and TRBJ1-4, with D unclear. The CDR3 sequence is 13 residues long. The ends were cut back, 2 bases at V and 8 bases at J, with 12 bases in the middle. Germline assignment: CDR1 GTSNPN and CDR2 SVGIG (reference sequence). The CDR3 sequence: CAWSQAGNEKLFF. Written as DNA, the CDR3 is TGTGCCTGGAGTCAGGCGGGGAACGAAAAACTGTTTTTT.

In this sample, this clone turned up a few times. The chain links TRBV4-2 to TRBJ2-7; 12 bases line up with TRBD2. This CDR3 contains 18 residues. The germline V gene encodes CDR1 LGHNA and CDR2 YNFKEQ. J was trimmed by 3 bases and V by 1 base; bases with no gene match: 10. The CDR3 spells CASSQARTSGMGIYEQYF. Written as DNA, the CDR3 is TGTGCCAGCAGCCAAGCGAGGACTAGCGGGATGGGGATCTACGAGCAGTACTTC.

This clone came up a few times. V gene TRBV5-1 combines with J gene TRBJ1-1; D gene uncertain. Germline CDR1 reads SGHRS; CDR2 reads YFSETQ. V shed 2 bases and J shed 5 bases, with 10 bases lying between them. The CDR3 spans 13 residues. The CDR3: CASSFERGTEAFF. CDR3 DNA: TGCGCCAGCAGCTTTGAGAGAGGGACTGAAGCTTTCTTT.

The chain employs TRBV20-1 and TRBJ2-7, with D tentatively TRBD2 (5 bases). The CDR3 sequence is 12 residues long. Germline V gives CDR1 DFQATT, CDR2 SNEGSKA (reference sequence). Trimming took 3 bases from V and 5 from J, leaving 11 bases between them. CDR3 loop: CSASPGIDEQYF. Written as DNA, the CDR3 is TGCAGTGCTAGTCCCGGGATCGACGAGCAGTACTTC.

The chain is built from TRBV10-3 and TRBJ2-5; D might be TRBD1 (5 bases). Between the trimmed V and J ends, which lost 4 bases and 6 bases, there was a span of 12 bases. Per the germline V gene, CDR1 is ENHRY and CDR2 is SYGVKD. This CDR3 contains 13 residues. The CDR3 reads CAISGQGGQTQYF. As DNA, the CDR3 is TGTGCCATCAGTGGGCAGGGTGGGCAGACCCAGTACTTC.

This chain uses TRBV3-1 (or the pseudogene TRBV3-2) with TRBJ2-7; unclear D gene. Between the trimmed V and J ends, which lost 1 base and 6 bases, there was a span of 16 bases. Germline V gene data show CDR1 as LGHDT and CDR2 as YNNKEL (reference sequence). The CDR3 is 15 residues long. The CDR3 coding sequence is TGTGCCAGCAGCCAAGGATTCAGGCCTGCCGCCGAGCAGTACTTC. It specifies CASSQGFRPAAEQYF.

V usage is TRBV18 and J usage is TRBJ2-1; a possible D gene is TRBD2 (5 bases). This CDR3 is 15 amino acids long. Germline V lookup: CDR1 KGHSH, CDR2 LQKENI. V gave up 3 bases and J gave up 3 bases, with 12 bases separating them. CDR3 nucleotides: TGTGCCAGCTCACCTCCCGGCCGGGACTACAATGAGCAGTTCTTC. It is translated as CASSPPGRDYNEQFF.

The gene calls are TRBV24-1 and TRBJ1-6; D is unresolved. Trimming took 0 bases from V and 10 from J, leaving 9 bases between them. Germline V gene sequence: CDR1 KGHDR, CDR2 SFDVKD. The CDR3 extends over 14 amino acids. The CDR3: CATSDLRVGSPLHF. CDR3 nucleotide sequence: TGTGCCACCAGTGATTTGCGGGTCGGATCACCCCTCCACTTT.

The chain combines TRBV27 with TRBJ2-3; 14 bases map to TRBD2. Germline assignment: CDR1 MNHEY and CDR2 SMNVEV (reference sequence). The CDR3 runs 14 residues. V dropped 6 bases and J dropped 11; count of bases not matched to a gene: 7. DNA for the CDR3: TGTGCCAGCAGCGAGACTAGCGGGAGGGCCCGGCAGTATTTT. Translating it yields CASSETSGRARQYF.

As concerns this clone: Germline and junction disagree at one end, which may indicate a read error. The chain employs TRBV7-9 and TRBJ2-1; 14 bases match TRBD2. This CDR3 region has 18 residues. Germline CDR1 SEHNR, CDR2 FQNEAQ (reference sequence). The CDR3 region is CASSSRGTSGRSYSEQFF. CDR3 in DNA: TGTGCCAGCAGCTCCCGCGGGACTAGCGGGAGAAGTTACAGTGAGCAGTTCTTC.

This rearrangement joins TRBV24-1 to TRBJ2-1; 9 positions match TRBD1. The CDR3 covers 14 residues. The trim removed 5 bases at V and 6 bases at J, leaving 4 bases unmatched. Germline CDR1 is KGHDR and CDR2 is SFDVKD. CDR3 loop: CATSGTGVPNEQFF. CDR3 sequence (DNA): TGTGCCACCAGTGGGACAGGGGTCCCCAATGAGCAGTTCTTC.

The chain joins TRBV20-1 to TRBJ1-5; D ambiguous. V was trimmed by 3 bases and J by 0 bases, leaving 9 bases between them. Looked up from germline, CDR1 is DFQATT and CDR2 is SNEGSKA (reference sequence). The CDR3 has 14 amino acids. CDR3 amino acids: CSASSTNSNQPQHF. CDR3 DNA: TGCAGTGCTAGTTCGACTAATAGCAATCAGCCCCAGCATTTT.

The chain combines TRBV30 with TRBJ2-7; D gene ambiguous. Per the germline V gene, CDR1 is GTSNPN and CDR2 is SVGIG (reference sequence). Deletions cut 2 bases from V and 4 bases from J, with 6 bases between. The CDR3 contains 11 residues. Here the CDR3 DNA reads TGTGCCTGGAGTAACGAGTACGAGCAGTACTTC. Translated: CAWSNEYEQYF.

The chain recombines TRBV7-2 with TRBJ2-4, with D perhaps matching TRBD2 (6 bases). Germline CDR1 and CDR2: SGHTA and FQGNSA. The CDR3 spans 15 residues. Trimming left V 4 bases short and J 3 bases short, with 13 bases between. CDR3: CASSSAVEGKNIQYF. In DNA, the CDR3 is TGTGCCAGCAGCTCCGCAGTGGAGGGCAAAAACATTCAGTACTTC. The entire variable domain, with the rest obtained from reference TRBV7-2 and TRBJ2-4, is as follows: GAGVSQSPSNKVTEKGKDVELRCDPISGHTALYWYRQSLGQGLEFLIYFQGNSAPDKSGLPSDRFSAERTGGSVSTLTIQRTQQEDSAVYLCASSSAVEGKNIQYFGAGTRLSVL.

This rearrangement joins TRBV21-1 to TRBJ1-5; the listed D gene, TRBD1, was not tested against the DNA. TRBV21-1 is a pseudogene. This CDR3 has 16 amino acids. The DNA for the CDR3 is TGTGCCAGCAGCACTCAGGCTCTTAAGGGCAATCAGCCCCAGCATTTT. It codes for CASSTQALKGNQPQHF.

This chain uses TRBV6-2 or TRBV6-3 with TRBJ2-3; the match to TRBD2 covers 8 bases. The CDR3 runs 15 residues. Germline trimming cut 0 bases from V and 4 bases from J; bases unmatched to any gene: 3. The germline gives CDR1 MNHEY, CDR2 SVGEGT. CDR3 nucleotide sequence: TGTGCCAGCAGTTACTCGGTCGGGAGGGCAGATACGCAGTATTTT. It encodes CASSYSVGRADTQYF.